A single sample is the source of the 10 T cell receptor beta chains below, sequenced in a study of shared clonotypes between healthy human individuals. Profiled with immunoSEQ multiplex PCR; TCRdb holds only in-frame clones, not every one. The sample includes about a million clones, around 80% of them seen just once. Source material: memory CD4+ T cells sorted from blood. As for subset: CD45RA-negative fraction. All receptors derive from a man younger than 30 in good health.

The CDR3 protein is CSALTGKGQPQHF. The CDR3 DNA sequence: TGCAGCGCCCTTACAGGGAAGGGTCAGCCCCAGCATTTT. J is TRBJ1-5 and V is TRBV29-1, with D possibly matching TRBD1 (6 bases). The CDR3 covers 13 residues. Looked up from germline, CDR1 is SQVTM and CDR2 is ANQGSEA. Deletions cut 7 bases from V and 6 bases from J, with 16 bases between. Based on the CDR3 plus reference TRBV29-1 and TRBJ1-5, the full variable domain is SAVISQKPSRDICQRGTSLTIQCQVDSQVTMMFWYRQQPGQSLTLIATANQGSEATYESGFVIDKFPISRPNLTFSTLTVSNMSPEDSSIYLCSALTGKGQPQHFGDGTRLSIL.

This chain uses TRBV5-1 with TRBJ1-1; possibly TRBD1 for D (6 bases). CDR3 length: 15 residues. V gave up 2 bases and J gave up 0 bases, with 11 bases separating them. The germline V gene encodes CDR1 SGHRS and CDR2 YFSETQ. The chain's CDR3 is CASSLMGAMNTEAFF. CDR3 nucleotides: TGCGCCAGCAGCTTAATGGGGGCCATGAACACTGAAGCTTTCTTT.

In the case of this clone: Sequence at one end of the junction differs from germline and may be a read error. J is TRBJ1-1 and V is TRBV19; D unresolved. The CDR3 contains 11 residues. The germline gives CDR1 LNHDA, CDR2 SQIVND (reference sequence). CDR3: CASSMVGSPPF. The CDR3 nucleotides are TGTGCCAGTAGTATGGTCGGCTCCCCTCCTTTT.

V gene TRBV7-2 combines with J gene TRBJ2-7, with TRBD2 matching over 9 bases. V gave up 4 bases and J gave up 4 bases; unmatched junction bases: 8. Germline V gene data show CDR1 as SGHTA and CDR2 as FQGNSA. The CDR3 is 15 amino acids. In DNA form, the CDR3 reads TGTGCCAGCAGCTCCTTAGCGGGAGCTGAGTACGAGCAGTACTTC. Translated, it gives CASSSLAGAEYEQYF. Full variable domain (remainder filled in from reference TRBV7-2 and TRBJ2-7): GAGVSQSPSNKVTEKGKDVELRCDPISGHTALYWYRQSLGQGLEFLIYFQGNSAPDKSGLPSDRFSAERTGGSVSTLTIQRTQQEDSAVYLCASSSLAGAEYEQYFGPGTRLTVT.

This clone was counted a single time. This chain joins TRBV5-1 and TRBJ2-5; no reliable D call. Germline loops: CDR1 SGHRS, CDR2 YFSETQ. CDR3 size: 13 residues. V lost 4 bases and J 0 bases, leaving 7 bases between the germline ends. The CDR3 is CASSPGYQETQYF. The CDR3 DNA reads as TGCGCCAGCAGCCCCGGGTACCAAGAGACCCAGTACTTC.

In this sample, this clone turned up a few times. The V call is TRBV2, the J call TRBJ1-6, with TRBD1 matching over 9 bases. Per germline, CDR1 SNHLY and CDR2 FYNNEI. Trimming cost V 3 bases and J 8 bases; bases outside gene matches: 8. This CDR3 region has 16 residues. The CDR3 region has the DNA TGTGCCAGCAGTGATAGTAGGGGACAGGGTCATTCACCCCTCCACTTT. It encodes CASSDSRGQGHSPLHF.

Turning to this clone: Other DNA variants within this sample encode the same CDR3. J is TRBJ1-4 and V is TRBV7-9; TRBD1 aligns across 10 bases. This CDR3 is built from 15 residues. Trimming took 6 bases from V and 2 from J; bases not matched to a gene: 3. Per the germline V gene, CDR1 is SEHNR and CDR2 is FQNEAQ (reference sequence). The CDR3 spells CASSLTGGTNEKLFF. The CDR3 DNA sequence: TGTGCCAGCAGTTTGACAGGGGGCACTAATGAAAAACTGTTTTTT.

V and J are TRBV2 and TRBJ2-2; perhaps TRBD1 as D (5 bases). The length of the CDR3 is 16 residues. Per germline, CDR1 SNHLY and CDR2 FYNNEI. Trimming removed 2 bases from V and 3 bases from J, with 13 bases in between. CDR3 residues: CASSERPDTYTGELFF. CDR3 DNA sequence: TGTGCCAGCAGTGAAAGGCCGGACACCTACACCGGGGAGCTGTTTTTT.

V gene TRBV19 combines with J gene TRBJ1-6; D is ambiguous. Germline CDR1 LNHDA, CDR2 SQIVND (reference sequence). This CDR3 is built from 14 residues. V lost 5 bases and J lost 4, with 9 bases in between. This CDR3 is CASSFPAYNSPLHF. The CDR3 region has the DNA TGTGCCAGTAGTTTCCCGGCTTATAATTCACCCCTCCACTTT.

The chain combines TRBV11-2 with TRBJ2-1; perhaps D is TRBD1 or TRBD2 (6 bases each). Germline values: CDR1 SGHAT, CDR2 FQNNGV. V lost 5 bases to trimming and J lost 6 bases, with 20 bases between them. The CDR3 consists of 16 residues. The CDR3 protein is CASSLSTQGRSNEQFF. In DNA form, the CDR3 reads TGTGCCAGCAGCCTTTCGACCCAGGGGAGGTCCAATGAGCAGTTCTTC. The full variable domain, with the rest looked up from reference TRBV11-2 and TRBJ2-1, is EAGVAQSPRYKIIEKRQSVAFWCNPISGHATLYWYQQILGQGPKLLIQFQNNGVVDDSQLPKDRFSAERLKGVDSTLKIQPAKLEDSAVYLCASSLSTQGRSNEQFFGPGTRLTVL.